The 22 T cell receptor beta chains presented below share a single source sample, sequenced in a study of blood T cell repertoires in COVID-19. Some clones are missing from TCRdb's copy, which holds only in-frame ones; the method was immunoSEQ multiplex PCR. The sample consists of 110,000 or so clones, approximately 85% of them appearing once. The sequenced sample consisted of peripheral blood. All receptors derive from a woman in her sixties with COVID-19, enrolled during active disease.

The chain couples TRBV19 to TRBJ2-7; TRBD2 agrees at 11 bases. This CDR3 comprises 17 residues. Germline CDR1 is LNHDA and CDR2 is SQIVND (reference sequence). Losses at the gene ends were 4 bases for V and 2 bases for J; bases not matched to a gene: 10. Written as DNA, the CDR3 is TGTGCCAGTAGTAATAGACTAGCGGGGACCATGCCCTACGAGCAGTACTTC. Translating it yields CASSNRLAGTMPYEQYF.

The V gene is TRBV7-2, the J gene TRBJ2-1; a weak D match, TRBD2 (5 bases). This CDR3 comprises 14 residues. V was pared by 5 bases and J by 9 bases, with 17 bases between. The germline gives CDR1 SGHTA, CDR2 FQGNSA. In DNA form, the CDR3 reads TGTGCCAGCAGCGCGTTAGGACTGGGCGGTGAGCAGTTCTTC. It yields the protein CASSALGLGGEQFF.

The chain is built from TRBV24-1 and TRBJ2-3, with D tentatively TRBD2 (6 bases). Between the trimmed V and J ends, which lost 5 bases and 2 bases, there was a span of 13 bases. The V gene's germline CDR1 is KGHDR and CDR2 SFDVKD. The CDR3 length is 15 residues. As DNA, the CDR3 is TGTGCCACCAGTGGCCTTAGCGGATACACAGATACGCAGTATTTT. Translation: CATSGLSGYTDTQYF.

The genes are TRBV29-1 and TRBJ1-1; TRBD1 aligns across 11 bases. In germline, CDR1 is SQVTM, CDR2 ANQGSEA. V was pared by 5 bases and J by 6 bases, with 5 bases of the junction left unmatched. The CDR3 is made up of 13 amino acids. The CDR3 sequence: CSVMGQGDAEAFF. As DNA, the CDR3 is TGCAGCGTTATGGGACAGGGGGACGCTGAAGCTTTCTTT.

In this sample, this clone turned up a few times. The V and J genes are TRBV7-3 and TRBJ2-7, with D maybe TRBD2 (5 bases). The CDR3 consists of 12 residues. V lost 4 bases, J lost 6 bases, and 10 bases lay in between. The germline CDR1 and CDR2 sequences are SGHTA and FQGTGA. The CDR3: CASSSHEGEQYF. The CDR3 DNA reads as TGTGCCAGCAGCTCACACGAGGGCGAGCAGTACTTC.

In regard to this clone: In the same sample, other DNA sequences code for this CDR3. The chain employs TRBV7-8 and TRBJ2-3, with 9 nucleotides matching TRBD2. V lost 1 base, J lost 0 bases, and 2 bases stayed unmatched. The CDR3 has 16 amino acids. Per the germline V gene, CDR1 is SGHVS and CDR2 is FQNEAQ. As DNA, the CDR3 is TGTGCCAGCAGCTTAGTGAGCGGGGGGAGCACAGATACGCAGTATTTT. It specifies CASSLVSGGSTDTQYF.

The chain joins TRBV20-1 to TRBJ1-1; D not resolved. Trimming cost V 3 bases and J 3 bases, with 5 bases left between them. This CDR3 has 11 residues. CDR1 and CDR2 (germline): DFQATT, SNEGSKA (reference sequence). DNA for the CDR3: TGCAGTGCTAGCCGGGACACTGAAGCTTTCTTT. Its translation: CSASRDTEAFF.

The rearrangement uses TRBV30 and TRBJ1-1; a weak D match, TRBD1 (6 bases). The ends were cut back, 4 bases at V and 5 bases at J, with 17 bases in the middle. The CDR3 consists of 14 residues. Germline V CDR1 and CDR2: GTSNPN, SVGIG (reference sequence). CDR3 DNA sequence: TGTGCCTGGACCCGCGGGGGGGGCGGAACTGAAGCTTTCTTT. Its protein product is CAWTRGGGGTEAFF. The full variable domain, rest sourced from reference TRBV30 and TRBJ1-1, is SQTIHQWPATLVQPVGSPLSLECTVEGTSNPNLYWYRQAAGRGLQLLFYSVGIGQISSEVPQNLSASRPQDRQFILSSKKLLLSDSGFYLCAWTRGGGGTEAFFGQGTRLTVV.

This clone occurred once. The V gene is TRBV5-5, the J gene TRBJ1-1; D is undetermined. V was trimmed by 0 bases and J by 1 base, leaving 7 bases between them. The CDR3 length is 14 residues. Germline-derived CDR1 and CDR2 are SGHKS and YYEKEE (reference sequence). CDR3: CASSLDPGNTEAFF. The CDR3 region has the DNA TGTGCCAGCAGCTTGGACCCAGGGAACACTGAAGCTTTCTTT.

The genes are TRBV19 and TRBJ2-7; perhaps TRBD1 as D (5 bases). The germline CDR1 and CDR2 sequences are LNHDA and SQIVND (reference sequence). CDR3 size: 15 residues. The germline V and J ends were trimmed by 0 bases and 2 bases, with 11 bases remaining between them. The CDR3 nucleotides are TGTGCCAGTAGTATAGAGGACACCAAAACCTACGAGCAGTACTTC. Translating it yields CASSIEDTKTYEQYF.

This CDR3 is CASSYGQGWTEAFF. In DNA form, the CDR3 reads TGCGCCAGCAGCTACGGACAGGGATGGACTGAAGCTTTCTTT. The V and J genes are TRBV5-1 and TRBJ1-1, with 8 bases fitting TRBD1. The CDR3 totals 14 residues. The J segment lost 5 bases and the V segment lost 3 bases, leaving 6 bases of the junction unmatched. Germline CDR1 is SGHRS and CDR2 is YFSETQ.

The CDR3 reads CASSSRDRGIEAFF. The CDR3 bases are TGTGCCAGCAGCTCCCGGGACAGGGGGATTGAAGCTTTCTTT. This chain links TRBV13 with TRBJ1-1; 11 bases line up with TRBD1. The CDR3 sequence is 14 residues long. The germline gives CDR1 PRHDT, CDR2 FYEKMQ (reference sequence). With V trimmed by 4 bases and J by 7 bases, 5 bases remained unmatched.

The genes are TRBV30 and TRBJ1-5; TRBD1 might be the D (5 bases). The CDR3 spans 15 residues. Per germline, CDR1 GTSNPN and CDR2 SVGIG (reference sequence). V was shortened by 0 bases and J by 2 bases, with 11 bases between the two germline ends. This chain's CDR3 is CAWSVAGHGNQPQHF. The DNA for the CDR3 is TGTGCCTGGAGTGTGGCAGGGCATGGCAATCAGCCCCAGCATTTT.

This chain joins TRBV30 and TRBJ1-2, with D unresolved. Deletions cut 0 bases from V and 9 bases from J, with 8 bases between. This CDR3 has 11 amino acids. The V gene's germline CDR1 is GTSNPN and CDR2 SVGIG (reference sequence). The CDR3 nucleotides read TGTGCCTGGAGTGTATCCCCAAGCTACACCTTC. Its translation is CAWSVSPSYTF.

The sample holds one count of this clone. The V gene is TRBV5-1, the J gene TRBJ2-5; tentative D call: TRBD2 (6 bases). The CDR3 consists of 15 residues. Germline loops: CDR1 SGHRS, CDR2 YFSETQ. Trimming took 0 bases from V and 1 from J, leaving 10 bases between them. The DNA for the CDR3 is TGCGCCAGCAGCTTGGCGGGGGTGAGCCAAGAGACCCAGTACTTC. Translation gives CASSLAGVSQETQYF.

This chain joins TRBV7-9 and TRBJ2-4; the D gene is possibly TRBD1 (6 bases). CDR1 is SEHNR, CDR2 FQNEAQ, per germline (reference sequence). CDR3 size: 15 residues. V shed 3 bases and J shed 1 base, with 10 bases lying between them. The CDR3 DNA follows: TGTGCCAGCAGCTTTCAACAGGGTGCCAAAAACATTCAGTACTTC. Protein: CASSFQQGAKNIQYF.

The chain has TRBV7-9 and TRBJ1-2; no clear D gene. Between the trimmed V and J ends, which lost 8 bases and 8 bases, there was a span of 21 bases. Germline CDR1 reads SEHNR; CDR2 reads FQNEAQ (reference sequence). This CDR3 is built from 14 residues. The CDR3 spells CASGVAESPSGYTF. The DNA for the CDR3 is TGTGCCAGCGGGGTAGCGGAGTCCCCCAGCGGCTACACCTTC.

CDR3 residues: CASSVDSEAFF. CDR3 sequence (DNA): TGTGCCAGCAGCGTGGACAGTGAAGCTTTCTTT. The chain has TRBV6-1 and TRBJ1-1; a weak D match, TRBD1 (6 bases). The CDR3 totals 11 residues. Trimming stripped 6 bases from V and 7 bases from J, with 9 bases between. CDR1 and CDR2 (germline): MNHNS, SASEGT.

This clone appeared once. The V gene is TRBV9, the J gene TRBJ2-1, with D possibly TRBD1 on 5 matching bases. The CDR3 loop spans 13 amino acids. Germline V gene data show CDR1 as SGDLS and CDR2 as YYNGEE. Trimming left V 5 bases short and J 8 bases short, with 14 bases between. This chain's CDR3 is CASSGHQGYEQFF. CDR3 in DNA: TGTGCCAGCAGTGGACACCAGGGCTATGAGCAGTTCTTC.

The chain recombines TRBV7-2 with TRBJ1-5; no firm D call. With 7 bases removed from V and 0 bases from J, the gap between germline ends came to 10 bases. The length of the CDR3 is 14 residues. The germline V gene encodes CDR1 SGHTA and CDR2 FQGNSA. The CDR3, as DNA: TGTGCCAGCACCCGTCCCTATAGCAATCAGCCCCAGCATTTT. This translates into CASTRPYSNQPQHF.

V is TRBV29-1 and J is TRBJ2-2; weak D call: TRBD2 (7 bases). V lost 6 bases and J 1 base, leaving 21 bases between the germline ends. Per the germline V gene, CDR1 is SQVTM and CDR2 is ANQGSEA. The CDR3 covers 17 residues. CDR3 in amino acids: CSVASRRGAVNTGELFF. As DNA, the CDR3 is TGCAGCGTCGCGTCCCGACGGGGGGCCGTGAACACCGGGGAGCTGTTTTTT.

V is TRBV7-3 and J is TRBJ2-2, with 16 bases that match TRBD2. This CDR3 spans 18 amino acids. The germline V gene encodes CDR1 SGHTA and CDR2 FQGTGA. V trimming: 6 bases; J trimming: 4 bases; junction bases outside the gene matches: 8. DNA of the CDR3: TGTGCCAGCAGGAAGGGACTAGCGGGGGGGCGGCCCACCGGGGAGCTGTTTTTT. Translating it yields CASRKGLAGGRPTGELFF.